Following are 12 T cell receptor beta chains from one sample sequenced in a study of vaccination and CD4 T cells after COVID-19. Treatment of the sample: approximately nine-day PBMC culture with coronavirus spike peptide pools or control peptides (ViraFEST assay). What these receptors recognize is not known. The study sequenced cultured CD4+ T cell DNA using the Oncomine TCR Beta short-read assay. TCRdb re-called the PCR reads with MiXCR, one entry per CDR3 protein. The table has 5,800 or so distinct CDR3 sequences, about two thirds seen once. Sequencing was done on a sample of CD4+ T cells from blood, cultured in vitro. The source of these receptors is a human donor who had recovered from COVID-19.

The CDR3 sequence: CASSTTGGYSPLHF. Written as DNA, the CDR3 is TGTGCCAGTAGTACTACAGGGGGCTATTCACCCCTCCACTTT. The gene calls are TRBV19 and TRBJ1-6; 9 bases are shared with TRBD1. V shed 4 bases and J 8 bases; nucleotides not matched to a gene: 3. This CDR3 region has 14 residues. Germline V CDR1 and CDR2: LNHDA, SQIVND (reference sequence). Variable domain in full (rest from reference TRBV19 and TRBJ1-6): DGGITQSPKYLFRKEGQNVTLSCEQNLNHDAMYWYRQDPGQGLRLIYYSQIVNDFQKGDIAEGYSVSREKKESFPLTVTSAQKNPTAFYLCASSTTGGYSPLHFGNGTRLTVT.

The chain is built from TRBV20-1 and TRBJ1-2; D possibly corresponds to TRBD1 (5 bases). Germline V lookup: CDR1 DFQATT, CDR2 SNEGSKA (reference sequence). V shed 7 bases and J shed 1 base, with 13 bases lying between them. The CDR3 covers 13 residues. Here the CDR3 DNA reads TGCAGTGTCATCCGGGGGGTTAACTATGGCTACACCTTC. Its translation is CSVIRGVNYGYTF.

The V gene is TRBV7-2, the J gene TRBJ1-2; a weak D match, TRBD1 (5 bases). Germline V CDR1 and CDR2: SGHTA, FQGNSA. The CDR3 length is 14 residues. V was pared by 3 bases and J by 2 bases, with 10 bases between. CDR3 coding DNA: TGTGCCAGCAGCTTGGGGGGGGTCAACTATGGCTACACCTTC. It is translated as CASSLGGVNYGYTF.

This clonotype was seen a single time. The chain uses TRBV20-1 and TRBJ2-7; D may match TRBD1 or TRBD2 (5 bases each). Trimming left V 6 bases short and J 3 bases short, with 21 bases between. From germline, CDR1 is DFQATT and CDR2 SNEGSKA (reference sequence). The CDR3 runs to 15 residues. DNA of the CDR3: TGCAGTGCAGTACAACCGGGGCAGTATTTCTACGAGCAGTACTTC. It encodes CSAVQPGQYFYEQYF.

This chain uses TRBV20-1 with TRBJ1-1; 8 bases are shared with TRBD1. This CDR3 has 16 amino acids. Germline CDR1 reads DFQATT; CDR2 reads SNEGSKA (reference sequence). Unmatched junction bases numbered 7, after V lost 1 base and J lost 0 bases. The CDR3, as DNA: TGCAGTGCTAGAGTTCAGGACAGGGCAGTGAACACTGAAGCTTTCTTT. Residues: CSARVQDRAVNTEAFF.

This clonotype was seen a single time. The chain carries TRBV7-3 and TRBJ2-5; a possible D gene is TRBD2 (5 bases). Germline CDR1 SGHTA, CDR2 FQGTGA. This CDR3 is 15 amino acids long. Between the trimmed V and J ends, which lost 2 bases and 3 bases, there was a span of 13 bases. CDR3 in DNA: TGTGCCAGCAGCTTAGAGGTGGAGGCTAAAGAGACCCAGTACTTC. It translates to CASSLEVEAKETQYF.

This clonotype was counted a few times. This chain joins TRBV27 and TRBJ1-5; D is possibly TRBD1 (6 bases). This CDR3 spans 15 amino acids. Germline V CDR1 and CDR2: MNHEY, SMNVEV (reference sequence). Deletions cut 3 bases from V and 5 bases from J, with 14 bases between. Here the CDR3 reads CASSFARGIDQPQHF. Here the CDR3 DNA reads TGTGCCAGCAGTTTCGCCAGGGGTATCGATCAGCCCCAGCATTTT.

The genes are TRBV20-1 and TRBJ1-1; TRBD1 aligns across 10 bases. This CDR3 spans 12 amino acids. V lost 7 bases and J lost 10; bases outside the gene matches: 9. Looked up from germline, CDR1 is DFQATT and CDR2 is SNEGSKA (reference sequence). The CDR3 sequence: CSGRTGGATAFF. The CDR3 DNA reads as TGCAGTGGCCGGACAGGGGGGGCCACAGCTTTCTTT.

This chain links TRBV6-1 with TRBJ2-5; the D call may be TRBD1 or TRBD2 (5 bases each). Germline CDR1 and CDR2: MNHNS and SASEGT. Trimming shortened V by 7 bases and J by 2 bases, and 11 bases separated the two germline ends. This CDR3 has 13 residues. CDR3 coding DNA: TGTGCCAGCAACCGGGACCGGCAAGAGACCCAGTACTTC. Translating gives CASNRDRQETQYF.

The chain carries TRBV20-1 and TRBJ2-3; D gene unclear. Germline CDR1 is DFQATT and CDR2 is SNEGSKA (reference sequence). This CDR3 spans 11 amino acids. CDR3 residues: CSQRAGDTQYF. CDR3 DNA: TGCAGCCAACGTGCCGGGGATACGCAGTATTTT.

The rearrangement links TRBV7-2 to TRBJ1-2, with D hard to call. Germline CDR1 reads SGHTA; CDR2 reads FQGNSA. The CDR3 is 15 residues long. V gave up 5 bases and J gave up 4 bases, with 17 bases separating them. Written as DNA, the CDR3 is TGTGCCAGCAGCCTACCTTCAGTCTTATCCTATGGCTACACCTTC. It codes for CASSLPSVLSYGYTF.

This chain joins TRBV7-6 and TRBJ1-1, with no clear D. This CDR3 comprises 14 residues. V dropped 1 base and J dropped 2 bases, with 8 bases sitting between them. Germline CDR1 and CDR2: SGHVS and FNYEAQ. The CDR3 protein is CASSLVVGNTEAFF. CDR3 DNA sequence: TGTGCCAGCAGCTTAGTGGTCGGAAACACTGAAGCTTTCTTT.